A selection of T cell receptor beta chains follows, all from one sample in a study of post-analysis software for immune sequencing data. TCRdb reprocessed the PCR reads via MiXCR and lists one record per CDR3 protein. The repertoire consists of a few hundred thousand distinct CDR3 sequences, with more than 30% occurring once and the leading ten covering about 7.6%. Source material: blood. Source of these receptors: a girl aged 2 to 10 with multiple sclerosis. CDR3s include the opening cysteine and the closing phenylalanine or tryptophan. D genes are given only for firm matches. Part of the rows lack a size; the others show once, few, many or a class for expanded clones.

V gene	D gene	J gene	clone size	CDR3 DNA	CDR3 protein
TRBV18	.	TRBJ1-2	.	TGTGCCAGCTCCCCAGGGAGGGTATTGGATGGCTACACCTTC	CASSPGRVLDGYTF
TRBV4-3	.	TRBJ2-7	few	TGCGCCAGCAGCCAAGATACGAGCGTCAAGAAATACGAGCAGTACTTC	CASSQDTSVKKYEQYF
TRBV5-6	TRBD2	TRBJ2-5	many	TGTGCCAGCAGCTTGACTAGCGGGAGTGAGACCCAGTACTTC	CASSLTSGSETQYF
TRBV7-2	.	TRBJ2-7	.	TGTGCCAGCAGCTTTCGCAGGGACTACGAGCAGTACTTC	CASSFRRDYEQYF
TRBV28	.	TRBJ2-5	.	TGTGCCACCCTAGCGAGGACGCCAGAGACCCAGTACTTC	CATLARTPETQYF
TRBV12-3/TRBV12-4	.	TRBJ2-7	few	TGTGCCAGCAGTTCCCCCGACCAATACGAGCAGTACTTC	CASSSPDQYEQYF
TRBV20-1	.	TRBJ2-7	few	TGCAGTGCCACCCCTTGGTCCTCCTACGAGCAGTACTTC	CSATPWSSYEQYF
TRBV7-6	.	TRBJ2-3	.	TGTGCCAGCAGCTCCGGGCTCCCGGGCTCGCAGTATTTT	CASSSGLPGSQYF
TRBV20-1	TRBD1	TRBJ2-7	.	TGCAGGGCTAGACGACAGGGGATGGAGCAGTACTTC	CRARRQGMEQYF
TRBV6-5	.	TRBJ2-7	once	TGTGCCAACACCTCTAAGGGCTTGCCGGGGGAGTACGAGCAGTACTTC	CANTSKGLPGEYEQYF
TRBV18	.	TRBJ2-5	.	TGTGCCAGCTCACTAAGACAGGTCTCTAGGAAGACCCAGTACTTC	CASSLRQVSRKTQYF
TRBV5-1	.	TRBJ2-6	.	TGCGCCAGCAGAGGTTTGTGGGGGGCCAACGTCCTGACTTTC	CASRGLWGANVLTF
TRBV29-1	.	TRBJ2-7	.	TGCAGCGTTGGCCGGGACTTCCCCTACGAGCAGTACTTC	CSVGRDFPYEQYF
TRBV4-3	.	TRBJ2-2	.	TGCGCCAGCAGCCAAGTTTGCCCCCCCGGGGAGCTGTTTTTT	CASSQVCPPGELFF
TRBV6-5	TRBD1	TRBJ1-1	.	TGTGCCAGCAGTTACTCAAGGGGACAGGGGGATCATGAAGCTTTCTTT	CASSYSRGQGDHEAFF
TRBV7-2	TRBD1	TRBJ2-3	few	TGTGCCAGCAGCAAACAGGGGGCAGATACGCAGTATTTT	CASSKQGADTQYF
TRBV27	.	TRBJ1-2	once	TGTGCCAGCAGTCCCAACCACAACTATGGCTACACCTTC	CASSPNHNYGYTF
TRBV9	.	TRBJ2-3	.	TGTGCCAGCAGCGCAAACCCCCTGGTCGTGGCTTACACAGATACGCAGTATTTT	CASSANPLVVAYTDTQYF
TRBV6-6	.	TRBJ1-5	.	TGTGCCAGCAGTTACCCGGATCGGAATCAGCCCCAGCATTTT	CASSYPDRNQPQHF
TRBV9	.	TRBJ2-7	.	TGTGCCAGCAGCGTTGGGCTGAGCTCCTACGAGCAGTACTTC	CASSVGLSSYEQYF
TRBV27	TRBD1	TRBJ2-5	.	TGTGCCAGCAGTTCCCTTACAGGGGCTGGTGAGACCCAGTACTTC	CASSSLTGAGETQYF
TRBV5-1	.	TRBJ1-4	.	TGCGCCAGCAGCGACGGGACTCAGATCCTTAATGAAAAACTGTTTTTT	CASSDGTQILNEKLFF
TRBV29-1	.	TRBJ1-1	.	TGCAGCGCCTCCCAATGGAACACTGAAGCTTTCTTT	CSASQWNTEAFF
TRBV7-3	.	TRBJ2-3	.	TGTGCCAGCAGCCCCACCGCTCAACGCACAGATACGCAGTATTTT	CASSPTAQRTDTQYF
TRBV29-1	.	TRBJ1-1	.	TGCAGCGTTGAAGAATCTTATACTGAAGCTTTCTTT	CSVEESYTEAFF
TRBV4-3	.	TRBJ1-2	.	TGCGCCAGCAGCCAAGCGAGTCAGGGAAACTATGGCTACACCTTC	CASSQASQGNYGYTF
TRBV18	.	TRBJ2-7	.	TGTGCCAGCTCATCAGAGCGGACTTCCTCCTACGAGCAGTACTTC	CASSSERTSSYEQYF
TRBV29-1	TRBD1	TRBJ2-3	.	TGCAGCGCTGACAGGGTTTATAGAGATACGCAGTATTTT	CSADRVYRDTQYF
TRBV2	.	TRBJ2-5	.	TGTGCCAGCAGTGAAGCCTCATCACAGGGAGCGGAGGCCCAGTACTTC	CASSEASSQGAEAQYF
TRBV18	TRBD1	TRBJ2-7	.	TGTGCCAGCTCACTAATAACAGGGGGCCAAGACTACGAGCAGTACTTC	CASSLITGGQDYEQYF